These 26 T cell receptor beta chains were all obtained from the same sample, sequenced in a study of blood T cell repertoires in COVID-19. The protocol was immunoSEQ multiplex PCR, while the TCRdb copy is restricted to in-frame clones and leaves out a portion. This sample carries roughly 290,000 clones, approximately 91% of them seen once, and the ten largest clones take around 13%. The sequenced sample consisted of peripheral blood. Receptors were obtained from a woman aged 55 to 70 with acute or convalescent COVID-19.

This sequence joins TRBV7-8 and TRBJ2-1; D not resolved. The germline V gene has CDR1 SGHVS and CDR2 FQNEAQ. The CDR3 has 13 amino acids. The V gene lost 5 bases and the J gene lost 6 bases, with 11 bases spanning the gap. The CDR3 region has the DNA TGTGCCAGCAGCCCCCCCCGAGGCAATGAGCAGTTCTTC. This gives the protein CASSPPRGNEQFF.

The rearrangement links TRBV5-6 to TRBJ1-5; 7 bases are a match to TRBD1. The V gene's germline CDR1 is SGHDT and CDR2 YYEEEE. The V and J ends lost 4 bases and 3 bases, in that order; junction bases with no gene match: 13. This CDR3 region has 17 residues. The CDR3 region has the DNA TGTGCCAGCAGCCCCGGAGGATTCGGGACAGACAATCAGCCCCAGCATTTT. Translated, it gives CASSPGGFGTDNQPQHF.

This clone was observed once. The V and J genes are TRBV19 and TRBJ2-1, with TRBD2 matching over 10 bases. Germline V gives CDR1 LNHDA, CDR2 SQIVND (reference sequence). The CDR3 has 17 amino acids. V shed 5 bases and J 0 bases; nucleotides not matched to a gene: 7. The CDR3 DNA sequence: TGTGCCAGTAGTGGACCTAGCGGGGGAAACTCCTACAATGAGCAGTTCTTC. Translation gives CASSGPSGGNSYNEQFF.

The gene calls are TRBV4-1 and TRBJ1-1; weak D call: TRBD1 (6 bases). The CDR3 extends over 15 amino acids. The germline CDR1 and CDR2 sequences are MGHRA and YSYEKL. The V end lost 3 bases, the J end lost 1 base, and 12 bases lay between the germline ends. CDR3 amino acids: CASSQYRVQNTEAFF. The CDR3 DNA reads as TGCGCCAGCAGCCAGTACAGGGTCCAGAACACTGAAGCTTTCTTT.

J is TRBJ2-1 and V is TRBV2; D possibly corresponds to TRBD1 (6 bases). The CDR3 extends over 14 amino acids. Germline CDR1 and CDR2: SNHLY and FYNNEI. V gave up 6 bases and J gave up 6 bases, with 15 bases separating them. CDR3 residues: CASRKLLGANEQFF. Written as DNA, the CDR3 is TGTGCCAGCAGGAAATTGTTGGGGGCCAATGAGCAGTTCTTC. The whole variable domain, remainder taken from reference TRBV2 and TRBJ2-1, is EPEVTQTPSHQVTQMGQEVILRCVPISNHLYFYWYRQILGQKVEFLVSFYNNEISEKSEIFDDQFSVERPDGSNFTLKIRSTKLEDSAMYFCASRKLLGANEQFFGPGTRLTVL.

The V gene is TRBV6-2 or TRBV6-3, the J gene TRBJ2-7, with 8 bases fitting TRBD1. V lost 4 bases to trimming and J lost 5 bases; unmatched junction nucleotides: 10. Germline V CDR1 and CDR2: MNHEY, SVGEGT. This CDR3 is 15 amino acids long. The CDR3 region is CASSSPDRVVHEQYF. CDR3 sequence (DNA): TGTGCCAGCAGTTCCCCGGACAGGGTGGTGCACGAGCAGTACTTC.

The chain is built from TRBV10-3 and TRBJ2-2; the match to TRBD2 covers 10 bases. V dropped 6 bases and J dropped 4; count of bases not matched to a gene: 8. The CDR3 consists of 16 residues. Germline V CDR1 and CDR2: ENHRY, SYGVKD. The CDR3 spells CAISEQLAGRTGELFF. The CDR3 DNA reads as TGTGCCATCAGCGAGCAACTAGCGGGGCGCACCGGGGAGCTGTTTTTT.

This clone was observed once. The CDR3 region is CASSLRSSGGPSDNEQFF. The DNA of the CDR3 is TGTGCCAGCAGCTTAAGATCTAGCGGGGGGCCCTCGGACAATGAGCAGTTCTTC. The chain is built from TRBV13 and TRBJ2-1; the match to TRBD2 covers 11 bases. Germline V gene sequence: CDR1 PRHDT, CDR2 FYEKMQ (reference sequence). V shed 2 bases, J shed 5 bases, and the junction held 11 bases outside the gene matches. This CDR3 spans 18 amino acids.

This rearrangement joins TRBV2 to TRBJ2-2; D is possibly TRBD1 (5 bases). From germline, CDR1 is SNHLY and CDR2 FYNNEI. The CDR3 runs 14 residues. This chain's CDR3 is CAHRRGTNTGELFF. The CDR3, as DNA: TGTGCTCACCGTAGGGGAACGAACACCGGGGAGCTGTTTTTT.

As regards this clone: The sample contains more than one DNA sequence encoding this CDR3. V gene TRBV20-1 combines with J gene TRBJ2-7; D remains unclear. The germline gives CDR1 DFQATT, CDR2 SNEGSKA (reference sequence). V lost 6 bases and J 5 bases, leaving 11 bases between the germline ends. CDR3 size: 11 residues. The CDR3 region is CSARSGHEQYF. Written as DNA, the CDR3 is TGCAGTGCCCGGAGTGGCCACGAGCAGTACTTC.

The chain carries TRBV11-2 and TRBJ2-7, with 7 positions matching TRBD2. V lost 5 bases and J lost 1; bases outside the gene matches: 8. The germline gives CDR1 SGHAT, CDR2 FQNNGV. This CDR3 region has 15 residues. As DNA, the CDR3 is TGTGCCAGCAGCCCGGCTCCAGCGGGATCCTACGAGCAGTACTTC. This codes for CASSPAPAGSYEQYF.

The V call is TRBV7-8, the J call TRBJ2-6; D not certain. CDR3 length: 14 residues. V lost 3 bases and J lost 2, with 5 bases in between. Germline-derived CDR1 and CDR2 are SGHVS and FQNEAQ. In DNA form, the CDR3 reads TGTGCCAGCAGCTTCCTAACTGGGGCCAACGTCCTGACTTTC. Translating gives CASSFLTGANVLTF.

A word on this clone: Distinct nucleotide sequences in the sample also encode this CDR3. CDR3 nucleotides: TGTGCCAGCAGCCCCCGACAGCGGGGGGCGTACAATGAGCAGTTCTTC. Translation: CASSPRQRGAYNEQFF. This chain connects TRBV9 to TRBJ2-1, with TRBD2 identical over 9 bases. This CDR3 region has 16 residues. Germline values: CDR1 SGDLS, CDR2 YYNGEE. The trim removed 4 bases at V and 4 bases at J, leaving 9 bases unmatched.

As DNA, the CDR3 is TGTGCCTGGAGTTTTTCGAGACTAGCTACCAATGAGCAGTTCTTC. Encoded protein: CAWSFSRLATNEQFF. The chain is built from TRBV30 and TRBJ2-1, with 7 nucleotides matching TRBD2. V lost 2 bases to trimming and J lost 6 bases; unmatched junction nucleotides: 10. Germline V gene sequence: CDR1 GTSNPN, CDR2 SVGIG (reference sequence). The CDR3 is 15 amino acids. The variable domain in full, completed from reference TRBV30 and TRBJ2-1, reads SQTIHQWPATLVQPVGSPLSLECTVEGTSNPNLYWYRQAAGRGLQLLFYSVGIGQISSEVPQNLSASRPQDRQFILSSKKLLLSDSGFYLCAWSFSRLATNEQFFGPGTRLTVL.

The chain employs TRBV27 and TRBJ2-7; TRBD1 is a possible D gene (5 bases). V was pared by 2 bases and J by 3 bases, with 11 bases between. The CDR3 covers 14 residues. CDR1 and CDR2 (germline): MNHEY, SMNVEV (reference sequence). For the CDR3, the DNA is TGTGCCAGCAGTTTAACCTCAGGGATCTACGAGCAGTACTTC. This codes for CASSLTSGIYEQYF.

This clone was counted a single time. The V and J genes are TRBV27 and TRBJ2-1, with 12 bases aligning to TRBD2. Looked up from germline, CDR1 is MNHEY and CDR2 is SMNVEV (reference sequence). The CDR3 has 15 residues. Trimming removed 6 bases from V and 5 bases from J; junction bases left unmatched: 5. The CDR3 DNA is TGTGCCAGCAGCCAACGGACTAGCGGGGACAATGAGCAGTTCTTC. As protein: CASSQRTSGDNEQFF.

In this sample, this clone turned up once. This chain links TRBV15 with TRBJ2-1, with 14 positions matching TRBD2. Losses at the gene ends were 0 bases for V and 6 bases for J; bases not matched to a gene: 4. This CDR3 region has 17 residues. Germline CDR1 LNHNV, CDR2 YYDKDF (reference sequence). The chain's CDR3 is CATSRETSGRGSNEQFF. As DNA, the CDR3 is TGTGCCACCAGCAGAGAGACTAGCGGGAGGGGAAGCAATGAGCAGTTCTTC.

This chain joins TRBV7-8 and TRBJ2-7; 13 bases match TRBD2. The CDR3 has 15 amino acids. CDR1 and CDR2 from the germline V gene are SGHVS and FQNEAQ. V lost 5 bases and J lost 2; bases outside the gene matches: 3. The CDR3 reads CASSTGLAGAYEQYF. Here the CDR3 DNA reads TGTGCCAGCAGCACCGGACTAGCGGGAGCCTACGAGCAGTACTTC.

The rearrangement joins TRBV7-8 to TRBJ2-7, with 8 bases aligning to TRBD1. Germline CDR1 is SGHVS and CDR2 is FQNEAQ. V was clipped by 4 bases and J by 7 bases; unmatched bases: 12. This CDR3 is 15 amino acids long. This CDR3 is CASSSLSTGAGEQYF. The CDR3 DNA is TGTGCCAGCAGCTCTCTCTCGACAGGGGCGGGTGAGCAGTACTTC.

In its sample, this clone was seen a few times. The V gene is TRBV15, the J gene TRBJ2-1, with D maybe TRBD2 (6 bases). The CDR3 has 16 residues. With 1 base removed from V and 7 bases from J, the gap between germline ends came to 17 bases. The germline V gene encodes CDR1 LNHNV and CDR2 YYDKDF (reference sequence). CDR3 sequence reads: CATSRVRDSSRNEQFF. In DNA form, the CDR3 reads TGTGCCACCAGCAGAGTGAGGGACTCTTCTCGAAATGAGCAGTTCTTC. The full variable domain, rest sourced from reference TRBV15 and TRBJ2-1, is DAMVIQNPRYQVTQFGKPVTLSCSQTLNHNVMYWYQQKSSQAPKLLFHYYDKDFNNEADTPDNFQSRRPNTSFCFLDIRSPGLGDTAMYLCATSRVRDSSRNEQFFGPGTRLTVL.

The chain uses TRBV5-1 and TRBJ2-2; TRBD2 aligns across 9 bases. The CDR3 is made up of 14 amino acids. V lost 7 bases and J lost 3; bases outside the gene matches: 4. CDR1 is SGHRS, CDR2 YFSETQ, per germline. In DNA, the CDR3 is TGCGCCAGCTCCCGACTAGCGGACACCGGGGAGCTGTTTTTT. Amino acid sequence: CASSRLADTGELFF.

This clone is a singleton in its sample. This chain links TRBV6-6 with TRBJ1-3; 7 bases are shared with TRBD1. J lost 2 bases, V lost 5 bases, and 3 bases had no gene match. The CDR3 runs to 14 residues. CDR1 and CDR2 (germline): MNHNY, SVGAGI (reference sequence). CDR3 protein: CASSPQGAGNTIYF. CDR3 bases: TGTGCCAGCAGTCCGCAGGGGGCTGGAAACACCATATATTTT.

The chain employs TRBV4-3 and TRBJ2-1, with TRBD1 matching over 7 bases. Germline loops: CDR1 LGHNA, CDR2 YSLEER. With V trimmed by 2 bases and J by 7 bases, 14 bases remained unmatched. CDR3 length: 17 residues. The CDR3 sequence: CASSQNPGTASRNEQFF. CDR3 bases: TGCGCCAGCAGCCAAAACCCCGGGACAGCGTCGAGGAATGAGCAGTTCTTC.

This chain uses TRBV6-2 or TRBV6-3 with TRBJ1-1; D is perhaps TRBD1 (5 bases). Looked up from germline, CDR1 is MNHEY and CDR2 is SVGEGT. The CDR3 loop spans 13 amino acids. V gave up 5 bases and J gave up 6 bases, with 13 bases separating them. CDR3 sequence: CASSGGTAAEAFF. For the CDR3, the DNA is TGTGCCAGCAGTGGGGGGACCGCGGCTGAAGCTTTCTTT.

DNA of the CDR3: TGTGCCAGCATCCTTAACACTGAAGCTTTCTTT. It yields the protein CASILNTEAFF. This chain joins TRBV6-6 and TRBJ1-1, with D uncertain. V lost 7 bases to trimming and J lost 2 bases, with 5 bases between them. The CDR3 has 11 amino acids. Looked up from germline, CDR1 is MNHNY and CDR2 is SVGAGI (reference sequence).

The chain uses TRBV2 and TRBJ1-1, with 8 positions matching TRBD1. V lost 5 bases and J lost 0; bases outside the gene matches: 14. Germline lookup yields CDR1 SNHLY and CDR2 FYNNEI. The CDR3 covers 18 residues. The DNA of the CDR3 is TGTGCCAGCAGTTCCCGGGGACAGGAGGCGCCCTTGAACACTGAAGCTTTCTTT. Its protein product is CASSSRGQEAPLNTEAFF.